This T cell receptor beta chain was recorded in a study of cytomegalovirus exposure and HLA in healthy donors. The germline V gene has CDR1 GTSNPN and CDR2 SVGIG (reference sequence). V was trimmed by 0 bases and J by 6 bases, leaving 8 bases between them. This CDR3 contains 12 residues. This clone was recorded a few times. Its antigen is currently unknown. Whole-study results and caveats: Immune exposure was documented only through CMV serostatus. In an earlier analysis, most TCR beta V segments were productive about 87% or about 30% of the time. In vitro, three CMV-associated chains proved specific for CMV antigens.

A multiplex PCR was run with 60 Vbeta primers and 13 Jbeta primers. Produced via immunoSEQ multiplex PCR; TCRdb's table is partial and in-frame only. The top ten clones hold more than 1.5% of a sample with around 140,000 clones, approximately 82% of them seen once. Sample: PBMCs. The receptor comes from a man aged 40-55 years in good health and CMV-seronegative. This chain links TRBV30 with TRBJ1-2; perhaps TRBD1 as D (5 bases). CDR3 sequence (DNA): TGTGCCTGGAGTGTGGGAGGGGATGGCTACACCTTC. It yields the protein CAWSVGGDGYTF. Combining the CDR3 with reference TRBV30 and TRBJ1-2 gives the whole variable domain SQTIHQWPATLVQPVGSPLSLECTVEGTSNPNLYWYRQAAGRGLQLLFYSVGIGQISSEVPQNLSASRPQDRQFILSSKKLLLSDSGFYLCAWSVGGDGYTFGSGTRLTVV.